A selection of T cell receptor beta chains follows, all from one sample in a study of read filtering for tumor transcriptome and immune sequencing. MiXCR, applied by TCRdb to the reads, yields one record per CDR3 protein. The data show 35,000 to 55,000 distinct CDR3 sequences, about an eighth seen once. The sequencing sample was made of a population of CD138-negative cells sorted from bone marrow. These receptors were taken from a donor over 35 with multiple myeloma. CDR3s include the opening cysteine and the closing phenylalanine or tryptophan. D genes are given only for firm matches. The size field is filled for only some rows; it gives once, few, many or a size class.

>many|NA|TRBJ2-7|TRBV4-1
CASSSQDRDYPEQYF
TGCGCCAGCAGCTCACAGGACAGGGACTACCCCGAGCAGTACTTC
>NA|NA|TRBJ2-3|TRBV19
CASSTLPDSTDTQYF
TGTGCCAGTAGTACATTACCTGACAGCACAGATACGCAGTATTTT
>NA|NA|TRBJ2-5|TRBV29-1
CSVEGPPGLQETQYF
TGCAGCGTTGAAGGACCCCCAGGATTACAAGAGACCCAGTACTTC
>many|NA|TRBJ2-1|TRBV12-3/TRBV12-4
CASSLSVLYNEQFF
TGTGCCAGCAGTTTATCGGTCCTCTACAATGAGCAGTTCTTC
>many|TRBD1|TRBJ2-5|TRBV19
CATLGTGGIETQYF
TGTGCCACTTTGGGGACAGGGGGCATCGAGACCCAGTACTTC
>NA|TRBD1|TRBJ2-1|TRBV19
CASSANRDRGLNEQFF
TGTGCCAGTAGTGCCAACAGGGACAGGGGACTCAATGAGCAGTTCTTC
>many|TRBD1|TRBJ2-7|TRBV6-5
CASSKISRDRGGEQYF
TGTGCCAGCAGTAAAATAAGCCGGGACAGGGGAGGCGAGCAGTACTTC
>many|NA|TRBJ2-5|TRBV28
CASSPTDGGETQYF
TGTGCCAGCAGTCCGACGGACGGTGGAGAGACCCAGTACTTC
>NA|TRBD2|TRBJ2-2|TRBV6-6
CTSNLGGIRELFF
TGTACCAGCAATCTCGGGGGGATCCGGGAACTGTTTTTT
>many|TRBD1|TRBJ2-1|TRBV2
CASSSRDRGQGDEQFF
TGTGCCAGCAGTAGTCGGGACAGGGGGCAAGGGGATGAGCAGTTCTTC
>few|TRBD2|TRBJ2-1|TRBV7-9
CASSLERELRNEQFF
TGTGCCAGCAGCTTAGAGCGGGAGCTAAGAAATGAGCAGTTCTTC
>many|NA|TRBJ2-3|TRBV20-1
CSAREGIRWNTQYF
TGCAGTGCTAGAGAGGGGATTAGGTGGAATACGCAGTATTTT
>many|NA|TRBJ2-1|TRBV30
CAWSVIGGRYNEQFF
TGTGCCTGGAGTGTTATAGGTGGGCGTTACAATGAGCAGTTCTTC
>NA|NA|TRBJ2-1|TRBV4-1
CASSQGLASGYNEQFF
TGCGCCAGCAGCCAAGGTTTAGCGTCCGGCTACAATGAGCAGTTCTTC
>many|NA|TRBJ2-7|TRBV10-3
CAISDPGSEQYF
TGTGCCATCAGTGACCCAGGAAGCGAGCAGTACTTC
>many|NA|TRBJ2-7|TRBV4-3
CASSSKVTATEQYF
TGCGCCAGCAGCTCCAAAGTAACGGCCACCGAGCAGTACTTC
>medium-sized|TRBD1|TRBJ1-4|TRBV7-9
CASSLGDRRNEKLFF
TGTGCCAGCAGCTTAGGGGACAGACGTAATGAAAAACTGTTTTTT
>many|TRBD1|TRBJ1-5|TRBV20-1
CSAHTGGGQPQHF
TGCAGTGCACATACAGGGGGAGGTCAGCCCCAGCATTTT
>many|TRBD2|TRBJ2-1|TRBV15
CATSRGLAVYNEQFF
TGTGCCACCAGCCGAGGACTAGCGGTTTACAATGAGCAGTTCTTC
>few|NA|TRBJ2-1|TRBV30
CAWIPWTGDEQFF
TGTGCCTGGATCCCATGGACCGGCGATGAGCAGTTCTTC
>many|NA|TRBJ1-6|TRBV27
CASSLSFALAPREKEGSPLHF
TGTGCCAGCAGTTTATCATTTGCCCTTGCCCCCAGGGAAAAAGAAGGGTCACCCCTCCACTTT
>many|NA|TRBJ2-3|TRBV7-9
CASSLLTPDTQYF
TGTGCCAGCAGCTTGCTCACTCCAGATACGCAGTATTTT
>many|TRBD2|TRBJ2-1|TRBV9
CASSPDSGSYNEQFF
TGTGCCAGCAGCCCCGATAGCGGGAGCTACAATGAGCAGTTCTTC
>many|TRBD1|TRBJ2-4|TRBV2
CASSSPGTGTYF
TGTGCCAGCAGTAGTCCCGGGACAGGGACTTACTTC
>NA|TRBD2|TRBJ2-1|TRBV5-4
CASSPTSGTHSNEQFF
TGTGCCAGCAGCCCTACTAGCGGGACCCACTCGAATGAGCAGTTCTTC
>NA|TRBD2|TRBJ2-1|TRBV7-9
CASSFLKLAGGRWEEQFF
TGTGCCAGCAGCTTCTTGAAGCTAGCGGGAGGACGATGGGAGGAGCAGTTCTTC
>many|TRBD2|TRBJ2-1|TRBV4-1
CASSRVAGGKVHNEQFF
TGCGCCAGCAGCCGGGTAGCGGGAGGTAAGGTTCACAATGAGCAGTTCTTC
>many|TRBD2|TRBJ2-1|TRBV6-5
CASSLGLAVNNEQFF
TGTGCCAGCAGCCTGGGACTAGCGGTAAACAATGAGCAGTTCTTC
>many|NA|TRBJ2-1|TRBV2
CASSEVQGQFF
TGTGCCAGCAGTGAGGTGCAGGGGCAGTTCTTC
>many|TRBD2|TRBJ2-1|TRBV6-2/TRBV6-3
CASSEEGLARYNEQFF
TGTGCCAGCAGTGAAGAGGGACTAGCGCGCTACAATGAGCAGTTCTTC
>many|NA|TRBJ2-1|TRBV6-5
CASSYSNRANEQFF
TGTGCCAGCAGTTACTCGAACAGGGCCAATGAGCAGTTCTTC
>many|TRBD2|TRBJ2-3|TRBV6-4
CASSGRTAGEDDTQYF
TGTGCCAGCAGTGGACGGACGGCGGGAGAAGATGATACGCAGTATTTT
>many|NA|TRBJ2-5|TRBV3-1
CASSQEVIGTQYF
TGTGCCAGCAGCCAAGAGGTTATTGGGACCCAGTACTTC
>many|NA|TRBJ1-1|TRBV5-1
CASSLVGQNTEAFF
TGCGCCAGCAGCTTGGTAGGGCAGAACACTGAAGCTTTCTTT
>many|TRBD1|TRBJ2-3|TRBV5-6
CASSWTGDSDTQYF
TGTGCCAGCAGCTGGACAGGGGATTCAGATACGCAGTATTTT